This T cell receptor (beta chain) was sequenced for a study of blood T cell repertoires in COVID-19. Study at large: Sources were T cells, B-cell-depleted T cells, or PBMCs; the material itself was cDNA or gDNA.

Germline V gene lookup returns CDR1 SGHVS and CDR2 FQNEAQ. This CDR3 region has 17 residues. V trimming: 5 bases; J trimming: 7 bases; junction bases outside the gene matches: 15. Using immunoSEQ multiplex PCR, the repertoire was profiled, and TCRdb retains in-frame clones only, with some absent. The data show about 170,000 clones, about 80% seen once. This chain uses TRBV7-8 with TRBJ2-1; 9 bases match TRBD2. The sequencing input was peripheral blood. This receptor was identified in a man in his 70s with active or convalescent COVID-19. CDR3 DNA: TGTGCCAGCAGCCCTCACTGGTATAGCGGGGGTATAAATGAGCAGTTCTTC. It translates to CASSPHWYSGGINEQFF.